This T cell receptor (beta chain) was sequenced in a study of blood T cell repertoires in COVID-19. Whole-study context: COVID-19 samples collected from the United States, Italy and Spain covered acute and convalescent phases.

Clones were read by immunoSEQ multiplex PCR, and TCRdb kept only the in-frame ones, dropping some. The sample has about 74,000 clones; about 91% are singletons. The sample consisted of peripheral blood. This clonotype originated in an older woman with active COVID-19.

As DNA, the CDR3 is TGTGCCAGCTCACCAGGAGGTTACACAGATACGCAGTATTTT. Protein product: CASSPGGYTDTQYF. The chain combines TRBV18 with TRBJ2-3; possible D gene TRBD2, 5 bases. Germline CDR1 reads KGHSH; CDR2 reads LQKENI. The CDR3 has 14 amino acids. Trimming shortened V by 2 bases and J by 2 bases, and 8 bases separated the two germline ends.